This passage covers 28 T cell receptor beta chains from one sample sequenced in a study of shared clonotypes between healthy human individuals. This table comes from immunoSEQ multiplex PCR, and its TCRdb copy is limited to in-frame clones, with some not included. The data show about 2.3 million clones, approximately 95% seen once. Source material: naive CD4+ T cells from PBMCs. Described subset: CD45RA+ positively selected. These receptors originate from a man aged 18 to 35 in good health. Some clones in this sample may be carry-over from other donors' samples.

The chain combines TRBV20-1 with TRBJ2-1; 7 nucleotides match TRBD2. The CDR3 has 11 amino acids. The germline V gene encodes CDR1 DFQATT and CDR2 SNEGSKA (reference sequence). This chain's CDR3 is CGGEGHNEQFF. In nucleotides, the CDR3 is TGCGGGGGGGAGGGCCACAATGAGCAGTTCTTC.

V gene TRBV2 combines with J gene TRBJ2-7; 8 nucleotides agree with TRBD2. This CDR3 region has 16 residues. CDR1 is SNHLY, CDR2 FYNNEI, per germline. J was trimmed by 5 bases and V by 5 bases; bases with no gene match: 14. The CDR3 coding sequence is TGTGCCAGCAGTTCCCCGAGGGGCGGGAGGAAAGACGAGCAGTACTTC. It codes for CASSSPRGGRKDEQYF.

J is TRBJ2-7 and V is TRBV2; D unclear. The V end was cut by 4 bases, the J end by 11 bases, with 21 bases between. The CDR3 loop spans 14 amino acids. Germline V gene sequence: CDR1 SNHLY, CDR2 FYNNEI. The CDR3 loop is CASSVLELGAPKYF. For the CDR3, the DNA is TGTGCCAGCAGTGTTCTGGAGCTGGGCGCCCCGAAGTACTTC. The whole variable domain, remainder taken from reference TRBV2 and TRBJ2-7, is EPEVTQTPSHQVTQMGQEVILRCVPISNHLYFYWYRQILGQKVEFLVSFYNNEISEKSEIFDDQFSVERPDGSNFTLKIRSTKLEDSAMYFCASSVLELGAPKYFGPGTRLTVT.

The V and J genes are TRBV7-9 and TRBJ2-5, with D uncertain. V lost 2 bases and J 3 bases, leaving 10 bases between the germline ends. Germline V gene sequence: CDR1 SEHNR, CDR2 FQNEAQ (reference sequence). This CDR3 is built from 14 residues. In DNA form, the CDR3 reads TGTGCCAGCAGCTTAACGGACGGAAAAGAGACCCAGTACTTC. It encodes CASSLTDGKETQYF.

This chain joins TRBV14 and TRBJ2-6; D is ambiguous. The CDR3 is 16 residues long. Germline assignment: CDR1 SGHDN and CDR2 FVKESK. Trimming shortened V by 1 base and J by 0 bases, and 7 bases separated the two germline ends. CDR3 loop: CASSQGFGSGANVLTF. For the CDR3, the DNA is TGTGCCAGCAGCCAAGGGTTTGGCTCTGGGGCCAACGTCCTGACTTTC.

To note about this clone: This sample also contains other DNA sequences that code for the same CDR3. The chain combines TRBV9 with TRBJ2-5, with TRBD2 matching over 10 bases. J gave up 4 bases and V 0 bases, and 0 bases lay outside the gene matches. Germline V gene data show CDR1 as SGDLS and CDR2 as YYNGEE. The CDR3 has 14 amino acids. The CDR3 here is CASSVGTSGETQYF. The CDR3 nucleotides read TGTGCCAGCAGCGTAGGGACTAGCGGAGAGACCCAGTACTTC.

The CDR3 nucleotides read TGTGCCAGCAGTGAAGAGTACACAGTCGGCAGGGATGAAAAACTGTTTTTT. This codes for CASSEEYTVGRDEKLFF. V usage is TRBV6-1 and J usage is TRBJ1-4, with D maybe TRBD1 (5 bases). The germline gives CDR1 MNHNS, CDR2 SASEGT. V lost 1 base and J 6 bases, leaving 18 bases between the germline ends. CDR3 length: 17 amino acids.

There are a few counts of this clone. The CDR3 DNA reads as TGCGCCAGCAGCTTGGACAGGGCGTCGAGCTACACCTTC. Its protein product is CASSLDRASSYTF. The J gene is TRBJ1-2, the V gene TRBV5-1, with D possibly matching TRBD1 (6 bases). Germline values: CDR1 SGHRS, CDR2 YFSETQ. Trimming left V 0 bases short and J 9 bases short, with 12 bases between. The CDR3 has 13 residues.

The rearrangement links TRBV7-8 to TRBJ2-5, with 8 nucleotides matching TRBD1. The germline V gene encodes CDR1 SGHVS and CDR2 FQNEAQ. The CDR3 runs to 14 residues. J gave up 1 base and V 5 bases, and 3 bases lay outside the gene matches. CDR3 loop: CASSIDRGQETQYF. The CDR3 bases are TGTGCCAGCAGCATCGACAGGGGCCAAGAGACCCAGTACTTC.

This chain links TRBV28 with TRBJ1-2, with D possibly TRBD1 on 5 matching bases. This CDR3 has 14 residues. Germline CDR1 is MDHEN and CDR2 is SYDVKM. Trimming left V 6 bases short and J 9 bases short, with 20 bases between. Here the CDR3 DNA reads TGTGCCAGCAGGCAGACAGATACTCTATGGAGCTACACCTTC. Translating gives CASRQTDTLWSYTF.

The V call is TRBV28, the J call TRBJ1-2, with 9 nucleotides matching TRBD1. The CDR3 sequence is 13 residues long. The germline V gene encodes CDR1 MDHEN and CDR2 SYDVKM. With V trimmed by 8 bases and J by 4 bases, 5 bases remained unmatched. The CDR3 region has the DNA TGTGCCAGCCAGACAGGGGGTTCCTATGGCTACACCTTC. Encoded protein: CASQTGGSYGYTF.

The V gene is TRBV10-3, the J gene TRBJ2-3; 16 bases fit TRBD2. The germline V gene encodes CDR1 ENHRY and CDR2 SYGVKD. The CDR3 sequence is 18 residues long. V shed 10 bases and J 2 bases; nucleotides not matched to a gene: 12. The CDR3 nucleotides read TGTGCCACGGCGTCACCGGGACTAGCGGGAGGGCCCACAGATACGCAGTATTTT. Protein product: CATASPGLAGGPTDTQYF.

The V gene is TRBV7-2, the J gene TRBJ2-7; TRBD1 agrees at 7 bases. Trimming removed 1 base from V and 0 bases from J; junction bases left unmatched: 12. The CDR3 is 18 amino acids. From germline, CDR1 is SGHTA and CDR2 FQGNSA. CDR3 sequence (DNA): TGTGCCAGCAGCTTAGAACAGGGGATCCCACTAAACTCCTACGAGCAGTACTTC. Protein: CASSLEQGIPLNSYEQYF.

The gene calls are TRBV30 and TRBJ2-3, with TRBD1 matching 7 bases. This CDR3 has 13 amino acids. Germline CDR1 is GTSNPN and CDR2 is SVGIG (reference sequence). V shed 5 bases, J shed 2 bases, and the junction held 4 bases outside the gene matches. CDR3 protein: CAWHTGATDTQYF. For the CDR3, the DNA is TGTGCCTGGCATACAGGGGCCACAGATACGCAGTATTTT.

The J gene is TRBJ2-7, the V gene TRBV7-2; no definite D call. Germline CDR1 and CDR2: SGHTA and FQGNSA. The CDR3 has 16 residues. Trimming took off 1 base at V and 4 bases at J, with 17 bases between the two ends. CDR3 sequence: CASSLVPARTVYEQYF. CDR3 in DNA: TGTGCCAGCAGCTTAGTTCCAGCGCGTACAGTTTACGAGCAGTACTTC. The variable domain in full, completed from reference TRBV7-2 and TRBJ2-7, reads GAGVSQSPSNKVTEKGKDVELRCDPISGHTALYWYRQSLGQGLEFLIYFQGNSAPDKSGLPSDRFSAERTGGSVSTLTIQRTQQEDSAVYLCASSLVPARTVYEQYFGPGTRLTVT.

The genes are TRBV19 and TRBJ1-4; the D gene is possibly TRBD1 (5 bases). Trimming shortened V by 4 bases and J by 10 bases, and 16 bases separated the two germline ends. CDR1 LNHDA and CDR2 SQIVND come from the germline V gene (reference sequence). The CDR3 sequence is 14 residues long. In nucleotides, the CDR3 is TGTGCCAGTAGTACAGACAGTTTTCGGCTAAAACTGTTTTTT. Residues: CASSTDSFRLKLFF.

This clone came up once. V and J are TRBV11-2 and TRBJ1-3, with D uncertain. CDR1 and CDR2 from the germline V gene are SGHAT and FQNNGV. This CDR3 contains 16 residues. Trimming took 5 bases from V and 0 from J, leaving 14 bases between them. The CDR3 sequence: CASSLSPRLSGNTIYF. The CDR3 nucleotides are TGTGCCAGCAGCCTAAGTCCCCGGCTCTCTGGAAACACCATATATTTT. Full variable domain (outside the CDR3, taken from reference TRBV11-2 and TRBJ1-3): EAGVAQSPRYKIIEKRQSVAFWCNPISGHATLYWYQQILGQGPKLLIQFQNNGVVDDSQLPKDRFSAERLKGVDSTLKIQPAKLEDSAVYLCASSLSPRLSGNTIYFGEGSWLTVV.

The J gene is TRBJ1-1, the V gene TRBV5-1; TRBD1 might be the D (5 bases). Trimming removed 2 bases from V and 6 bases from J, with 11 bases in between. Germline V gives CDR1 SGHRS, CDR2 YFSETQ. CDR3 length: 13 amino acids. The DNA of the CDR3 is TGCGCCAGCAGCTTATACTTACAGGCTGAAGCTTTCTTT. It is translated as CASSLYLQAEAFF.

CDR3 DNA sequence: TGTGCCAGCAGCTTTTCAGGGGCGAGCGGCGAGACCCAGTACTTC. Protein: CASSFSGASGETQYF. The chain carries TRBV7-6 and TRBJ2-5, with D maybe TRBD1 (6 bases). V lost 3 bases to trimming and J lost 5 bases, with 16 bases between them. This CDR3 spans 15 amino acids. CDR1 is SGHVS, CDR2 FNYEAQ, per germline.

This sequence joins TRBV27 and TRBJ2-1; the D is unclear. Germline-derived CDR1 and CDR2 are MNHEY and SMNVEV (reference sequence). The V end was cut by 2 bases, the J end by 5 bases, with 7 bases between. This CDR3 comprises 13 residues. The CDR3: CASSLPEHNEQFF. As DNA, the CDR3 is TGTGCCAGCAGTTTACCAGAACACAATGAGCAGTTCTTC.

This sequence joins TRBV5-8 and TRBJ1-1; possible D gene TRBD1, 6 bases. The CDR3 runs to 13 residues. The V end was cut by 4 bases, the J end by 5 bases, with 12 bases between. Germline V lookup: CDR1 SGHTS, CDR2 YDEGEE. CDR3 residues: CASSIGRGTEAFF. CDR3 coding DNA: TGTGCCAGCAGCATTGGGAGGGGGACTGAAGCTTTCTTT.

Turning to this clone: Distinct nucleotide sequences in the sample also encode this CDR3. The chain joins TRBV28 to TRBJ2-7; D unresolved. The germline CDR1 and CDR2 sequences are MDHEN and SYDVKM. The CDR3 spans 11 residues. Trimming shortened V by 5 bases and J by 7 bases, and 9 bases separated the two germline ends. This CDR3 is CASSGPREQYF. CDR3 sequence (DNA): TGTGCCAGCAGTGGCCCGAGGGAGCAGTACTTC.

In DNA form, the CDR3 reads TGCGCCAGCAGCCGACGGTCAGGTCCCCCCTCTGGGGCCAACGTCCTGACTTTC. Encoded protein: CASSRRSGPPSGANVLTF. This rearrangement joins TRBV4-3 to TRBJ2-6; D not certain. The V end lost 4 bases, the J end lost 0 bases, and 16 bases lay between the germline ends. This CDR3 has 18 residues. In germline, CDR1 is LGHNA, CDR2 YSLEER.

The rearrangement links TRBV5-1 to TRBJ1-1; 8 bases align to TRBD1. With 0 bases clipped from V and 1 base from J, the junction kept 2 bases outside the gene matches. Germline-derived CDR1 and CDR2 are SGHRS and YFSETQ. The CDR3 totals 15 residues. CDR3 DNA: TGCGCCAGCAGCTTGGCGGACAGGGAGAACACTGAAGCTTTCTTT. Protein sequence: CASSLADRENTEAFF. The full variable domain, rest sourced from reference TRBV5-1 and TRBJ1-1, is KAGVTQTPRYLIKTRGQQVTLSCSPISGHRSVSWYQQTPGQGLQFLFEYFSETQRNKGNFPGRFSGRQFSNSRSEMNVSTLELGDSALYLCASSLADRENTEAFFGQGTRLTVV.

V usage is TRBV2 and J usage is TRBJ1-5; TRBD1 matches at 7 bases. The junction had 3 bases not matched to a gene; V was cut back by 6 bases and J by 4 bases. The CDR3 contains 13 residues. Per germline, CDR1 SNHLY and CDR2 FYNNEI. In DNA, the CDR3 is TGTGCCAGCAGGATGACAGGGAATCAGCCCCAGCATTTT. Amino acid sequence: CASRMTGNQPQHF.

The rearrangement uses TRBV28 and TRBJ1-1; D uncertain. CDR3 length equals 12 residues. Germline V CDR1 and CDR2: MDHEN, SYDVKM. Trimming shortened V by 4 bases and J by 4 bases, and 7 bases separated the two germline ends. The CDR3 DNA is TGTGCCAGCAGTTCCTCCCCCACTGAAGCTTTCTTT. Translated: CASSSSPTEAFF.

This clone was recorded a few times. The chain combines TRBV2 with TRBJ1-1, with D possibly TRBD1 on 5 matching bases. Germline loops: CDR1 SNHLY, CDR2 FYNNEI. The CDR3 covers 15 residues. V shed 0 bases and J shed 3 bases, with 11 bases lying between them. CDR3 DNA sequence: TGTGCCAGCAGTGAAGCCCGGGCCAGGGACACTGAAGCTTTCTTT. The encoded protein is CASSEARARDTEAFF. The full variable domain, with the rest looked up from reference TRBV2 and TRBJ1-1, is EPEVTQTPSHQVTQMGQEVILRCVPISNHLYFYWYRQILGQKVEFLVSFYNNEISEKSEIFDDQFSVERPDGSNFTLKIRSTKLEDSAMYFCASSEARARDTEAFFGQGTRLTVV.

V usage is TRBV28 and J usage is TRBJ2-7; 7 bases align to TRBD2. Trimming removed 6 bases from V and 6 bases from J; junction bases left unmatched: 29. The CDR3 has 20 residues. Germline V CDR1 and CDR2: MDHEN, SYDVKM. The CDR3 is CASSRSGLVSSWGVGIEQYF. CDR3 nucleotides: TGTGCCAGCAGCCGGAGTGGACTAGTATCTTCCTGGGGGGTGGGGATCGAGCAGTACTTC.